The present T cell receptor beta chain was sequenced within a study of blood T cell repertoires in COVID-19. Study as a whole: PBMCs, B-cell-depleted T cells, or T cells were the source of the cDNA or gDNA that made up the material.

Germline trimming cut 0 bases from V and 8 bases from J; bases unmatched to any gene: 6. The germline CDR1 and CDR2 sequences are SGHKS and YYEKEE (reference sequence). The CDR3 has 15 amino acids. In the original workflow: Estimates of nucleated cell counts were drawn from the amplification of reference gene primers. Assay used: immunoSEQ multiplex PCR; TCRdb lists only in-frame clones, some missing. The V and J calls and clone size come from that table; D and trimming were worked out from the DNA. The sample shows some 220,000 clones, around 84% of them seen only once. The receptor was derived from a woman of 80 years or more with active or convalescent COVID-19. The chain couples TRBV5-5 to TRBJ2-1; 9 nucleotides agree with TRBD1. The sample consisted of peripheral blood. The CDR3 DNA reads TGTGCCAGCAGCTTGGAGGGACAGGGTATCGATGAGCAGTTCTTC. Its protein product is CASSLEGQGIDEQFF.